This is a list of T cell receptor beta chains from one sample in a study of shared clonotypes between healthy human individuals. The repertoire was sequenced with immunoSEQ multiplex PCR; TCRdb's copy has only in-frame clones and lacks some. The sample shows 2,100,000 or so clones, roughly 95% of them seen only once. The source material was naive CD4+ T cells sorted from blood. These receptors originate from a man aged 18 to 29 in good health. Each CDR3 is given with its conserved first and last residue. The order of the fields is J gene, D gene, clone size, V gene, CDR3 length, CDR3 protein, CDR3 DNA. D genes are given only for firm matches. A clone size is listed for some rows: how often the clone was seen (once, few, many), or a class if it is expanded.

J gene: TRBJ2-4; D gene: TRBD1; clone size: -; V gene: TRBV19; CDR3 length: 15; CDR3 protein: CASSWEGTGLNIQYF; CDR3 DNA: TGTGCCAGTAGTTGGGAGGGGACAGGGTTGAACATTCAGTACTTC
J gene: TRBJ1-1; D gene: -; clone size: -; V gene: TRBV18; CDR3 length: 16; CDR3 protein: CASSPRRTDMNTEAFF; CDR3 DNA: TGTGCCAGCTCACCACGGAGGACGGATATGAACACTGAAGCTTTCTTT
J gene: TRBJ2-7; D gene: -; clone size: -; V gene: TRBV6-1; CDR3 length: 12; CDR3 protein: CASSGTSYEQYF; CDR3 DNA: TGTGCCAGCAGTGGGACATCGTACGAGCAGTACTTC
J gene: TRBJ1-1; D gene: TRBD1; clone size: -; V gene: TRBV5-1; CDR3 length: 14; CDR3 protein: CASSFQGADTEAFF; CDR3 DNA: TGCGCCAGCAGCTTCCAGGGGGCCGACACTGAAGCTTTCTTT
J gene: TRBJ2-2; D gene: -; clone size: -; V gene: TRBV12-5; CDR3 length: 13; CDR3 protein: CASLTARTGELFF; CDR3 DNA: TGTGCTAGTCTGACAGCCCGCACCGGGGAGCTGTTTTTT
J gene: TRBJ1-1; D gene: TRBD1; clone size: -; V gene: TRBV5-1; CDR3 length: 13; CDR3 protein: CASRQGVNTEAFF; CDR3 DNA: TGCGCCAGCAGACAGGGGGTAAACACTGAAGCTTTCTTT
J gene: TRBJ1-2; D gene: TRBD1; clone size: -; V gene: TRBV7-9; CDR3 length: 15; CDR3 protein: CASSLERGQIYGYTF; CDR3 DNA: TGTGCCAGCAGCTTAGAGAGGGGGCAGATCTATGGCTACACCTTC
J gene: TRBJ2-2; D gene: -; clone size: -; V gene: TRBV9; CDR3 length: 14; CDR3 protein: CASSVAGDTGELFF; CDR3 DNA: TGTGCCAGCAGCGTAGCTGGGGACACCGGGGAGCTGTTTTTT
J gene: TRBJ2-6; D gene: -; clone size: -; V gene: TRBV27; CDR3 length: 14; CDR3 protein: CASSSWSGANVLTF; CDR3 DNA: TGTGCCAGCAGTTCATGGTCTGGGGCCAACGTCCTGACTTTC
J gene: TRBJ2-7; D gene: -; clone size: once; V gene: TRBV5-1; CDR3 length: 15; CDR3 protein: CASSSIADSSYEQYF; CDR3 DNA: TGCGCCAGCAGCTCTATAGCGGATAGCTCCTACGAGCAGTACTTC
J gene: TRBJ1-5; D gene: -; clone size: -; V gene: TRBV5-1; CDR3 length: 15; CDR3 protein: CASSPGGIGNQPQHF; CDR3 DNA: TGCGCCAGCAGCCCGGGTGGGATCGGCAATCAGCCCCAGCATTTT
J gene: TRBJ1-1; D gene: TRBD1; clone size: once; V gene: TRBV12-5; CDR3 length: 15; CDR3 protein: CASGRDRGSATEAFF; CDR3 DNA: TGTGCTAGTGGTCGGGACAGGGGATCGGCCACTGAAGCTTTCTTT
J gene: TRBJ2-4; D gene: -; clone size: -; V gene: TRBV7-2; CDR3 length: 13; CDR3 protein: CASSFNRENIQYF; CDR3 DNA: TGTGCCAGCAGCTTCAATAGAGAAAACATTCAGTACTTC
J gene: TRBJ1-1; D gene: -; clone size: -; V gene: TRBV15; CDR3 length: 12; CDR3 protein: CATSRGGSRAFF; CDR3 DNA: TGTGCCACCAGCAGAGGAGGGAGCCGAGCTTTCTTT
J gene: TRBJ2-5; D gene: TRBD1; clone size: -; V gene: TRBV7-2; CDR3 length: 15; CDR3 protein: CASSFPRGRKETQYF; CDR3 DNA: TGTGCCAGCAGCTTCCCCAGGGGGCGCAAAGAGACCCAGTACTTC
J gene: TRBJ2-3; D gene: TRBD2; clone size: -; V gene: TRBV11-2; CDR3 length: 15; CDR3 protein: CASSSTSGKTDTQYF; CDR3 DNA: TGTGCCAGCAGCTCGACTAGCGGAAAAACAGATACGCAGTATTTT
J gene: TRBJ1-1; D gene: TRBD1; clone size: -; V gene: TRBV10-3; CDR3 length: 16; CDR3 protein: CAISGQGPAVNTEAFF; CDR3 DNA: TGTGCCATCAGTGGACAGGGGCCCGCTGTAAACACTGAAGCTTTCTTT